The clone carrying this TCR beta chain has a single count. As yet, its antigen is unknown. This sample stems from a study of cytomegalovirus exposure and HLA in healthy donors. V was shortened by 5 bases and J by 10 bases, with 12 bases between the two germline ends. This CDR3 contains 12 residues. Germline V CDR1 and CDR2: SEHNR, FQNEAQ (reference sequence). Primers: 60 Vbeta forward and 13 Jbeta reverse. Some clones are missing from TCRdb's copy, which holds only in-frame ones; the method was immunoSEQ multiplex PCR. The sample carries 140,000 to 150,000 clones, approximately 80% recorded once. Study-level findings and limits: It emerged from a later analysis that several of the most significant clusters appeared to be linked to common viral pathogens. Some highly shared sequence variants likely arose as a pipeline artifact. Later analysis demonstrated an association between a missense DCLRE1C variant and TCR beta V- and J-gene trimming.

The chain combines TRBV7-9 with TRBJ2-1; the D is unclear. The source material was PBMCs. This TCR came from a middle-aged man in good health and CMV-seronegative. The CDR3, as DNA: TGTGCCAGCAGCCCCCGGGTCATAGAGCAGTTCTTC. Protein: CASSPRVIEQFF.